Following are 20 T cell receptor beta chains from one sample sequenced in a study of post-analysis software for immune sequencing data. These receptors lack a known antigen. Unique-molecular-identifier-tagged TCR beta cDNA libraries were used. TCRdb ran MiXCR on the PCR reads and lists one entry per CDR3 protein. The sample consists of 500,000 to 600,000 distinct CDR3 sequences, roughly 46% of them appearing once. Study-wide results and limits: About 5 TRBV segments, including TRBV5-6, TRBV5-1 and TRBV20-1, were more frequent in patients than controls.

Sample: blood. Every receptor here comes from a girl between 10 and 17 years old with multiple sclerosis.

The gene calls are TRBV6-1 and TRBJ2-7; D uncertain. The CDR3 is 14 residues long. Trimming took 0 bases from V and 7 from J, leaving 13 bases between them. The germline CDR1 and CDR2 sequences are MNHNS and SASEGT. CDR3 sequence (DNA): TGTGCCAGCAGTGAAGCAGGACGGATGGGGGAGCAGTACTTC. The encoded protein is CASSEAGRMGEQYF.

The V call is TRBV7-9, the J call TRBJ1-6; D gene unclear. CDR3 size: 15 residues. Germline CDR1 and CDR2: SEHNR and FQNEAQ (reference sequence). The V end was cut by 1 base, the J end by 12 bases, with 16 bases between. The CDR3 DNA follows: TGTGCCAGCAGCTTAGGGCCGCAATCCCCCGTACCCCTCCACTTT. It codes for CASSLGPQSPVPLHF.

This clonotype appeared a few times. The rearrangement links TRBV5-1 to TRBJ1-2, with D maybe TRBD1 (6 bases). The germline V and J ends were trimmed by 0 bases and 2 bases, with 11 bases remaining between them. This CDR3 spans 15 amino acids. Germline V gene data show CDR1 as SGHRS and CDR2 as YFSETQ. CDR3 amino acids: CASSLGGLKNYGYTF. CDR3 coding DNA: TGCGCCAGCAGCTTGGGGGGGCTAAAGAACTATGGCTACACCTTC.

This chain links TRBV18 with TRBJ2-7; perhaps TRBD1 as D (5 bases). The CDR3 has 16 amino acids. CDR1 is KGHSH, CDR2 LQKENI, per germline. Trimming left V 3 bases short and J 2 bases short, with 17 bases between. The CDR3 bases are TGTGCCAGCTCACCCATCCCCGGCGACAGCCCCTACGAGCAGTACTTC. Residues: CASSPIPGDSPYEQYF.

The chain has TRBV5-1 and TRBJ2-7; D unresolved. The germline V gene encodes CDR1 SGHRS and CDR2 YFSETQ. This CDR3 has 12 amino acids. V was clipped by 4 bases and J by 7 bases, with 12 bases between them. CDR3 coding DNA: TGCGCCAGCAGCATAGACACCGGGGAGCAGTACTTC. Encoded protein: CASSIDTGEQYF.

CDR3 region: CASRRRVGGVYEQYF. Written as DNA, the CDR3 is TGTGCCAGCAGGAGGAGGGTTGGAGGGGTCTACGAGCAGTACTTC. This chain joins TRBV12-3 or TRBV12-4 and TRBJ2-7; perhaps TRBD2 as D (6 bases). The CDR3 has 15 residues. V lost 6 bases and J lost 3, with 18 bases in between.

This clonotype was detected a few times. This sequence joins TRBV10-3 and TRBJ1-1; 7 bases match TRBD1. V gave up 8 bases and J gave up 0 bases; unmatched junction bases: 3. The length of the CDR3 is 13 residues. Germline V gives CDR1 ENHRY, CDR2 SYGVKD. CDR3 residues: CAIRDRMNTEAFF. The CDR3, as DNA: TGTGCCATCCGGGACAGAATGAACACTGAAGCTTTCTTT.

The chain links TRBV12-3 or TRBV12-4 to TRBJ2-1, with TRBD2 matching 7 bases. The CDR3 loop spans 17 amino acids. The ends lost 1 base at V and 2 bases at J; junction bases unmatched: 8. The CDR3 spells CASSLEGGGIAYNEQFF. DNA for the CDR3: TGTGCCAGCAGTTTAGAGGGCGGGGGTATAGCCTACAATGAGCAGTTCTTC.

The rearrangement uses TRBV5-4 and TRBJ2-2; 7 nucleotides line up with TRBD1. With 3 bases clipped from V and 0 bases from J, the junction kept 8 bases outside the gene matches. The CDR3 covers 17 residues. Germline V lookup: CDR1 SGHNT, CDR2 YYREEE (reference sequence). CDR3 in amino acids: CASSSTYRGTNTGELFF. Written as DNA, the CDR3 is TGTGCCAGCAGCTCGACCTACAGGGGAACGAACACCGGGGAGCTGTTTTTT.

Only a few counts were recorded for this clonotype. The chain carries TRBV12-3 or TRBV12-4 and TRBJ2-1; 8 bases agree with TRBD2. Trimming cost V 10 bases and J 3 bases; bases outside gene matches: 11. This CDR3 comprises 15 residues. The CDR3 DNA is TGTGCCACGACTAGCGAGTCCTCCTACTACAATGAGCAGTTCTTC. Residues: CATTSESSYYNEQFF.

This clonotype was seen a handful of times. The chain carries TRBV2 and TRBJ2-5; D possibly corresponds to TRBD1 (5 bases). The V gene lost 2 bases and the J gene lost 5 bases, with 9 bases spanning the gap. Germline V gives CDR1 SNHLY, CDR2 FYNNEI. CDR3 length equals 13 residues. DNA for the CDR3: TGTGCCAGCAGTGAACAGGGTTACGAGACCCAGTACTTC. Its translation is CASSEQGYETQYF. The whole variable domain, filled in from reference TRBV2 and TRBJ2-5, reads EPEVTQTPSHQVTQMGQEVILRCVPISNHLYFYWYRQILGQKVEFLVSFYNNEISEKSEIFDDQFSVERPDGSNFTLKIRSTKLEDSAMYFCASSEQGYETQYFGPGTRLLVL.

The rearrangement links TRBV20-1 to TRBJ2-4, with D perhaps TRBD1 or TRBD2 (6 bases each). In germline, CDR1 is DFQATT, CDR2 SNEGSKA (reference sequence). This CDR3 comprises 13 residues. This CDR3 reads CSGAGEVKNIQYF. CDR3 bases: TGCAGCGGGGCAGGGGAGGTCAAAAACATTCAGTACTTC.

V is TRBV7-6 and J is TRBJ2-5; TRBD2 agrees at 9 bases. V shed 1 base and J 6 bases; nucleotides not matched to a gene: 6. The CDR3 is 15 amino acids. CDR1 is SGHVS, CDR2 FNYEAQ, per germline. The CDR3 sequence is CASSLGTSVLQTQYF. DNA for the CDR3: TGTGCCAGCAGCTTAGGGACTAGCGTCCTGCAGACCCAGTACTTC.

In its sample, this clonotype was seen many times. The V gene is TRBV12-3 or TRBV12-4, the J gene TRBJ1-2; the D is unclear. V dropped 3 bases and J dropped 4 bases, with 6 bases sitting between them. This CDR3 has 12 residues. CDR3 coding DNA: TGTGCCAGCAGTTTGGGAACCTATGGCTACACCTTC. This encodes CASSLGTYGYTF.

The V and J genes are TRBV6-5 and TRBJ1-4, with unresolved D. The CDR3 is made up of 14 amino acids. V gave up 4 bases and J gave up 0 bases, with 6 bases separating them. Looked up from germline, CDR1 is MNHEY and CDR2 is SVGAGI. The CDR3, as DNA: TGTGCCAGCAGTTGGGGATCAACTAATGAAAAACTGTTTTTT. This gives the protein CASSWGSTNEKLFF.

This clonotype was counted a few times. The chain employs TRBV10-3 and TRBJ2-1; D is unclear. V was cut by 6 bases and J by 10 bases, with 16 bases left in between. CDR3 length: 13 residues. Germline V gene data show CDR1 as ENHRY and CDR2 as SYGVKD. CDR3 nucleotides: TGTGCCATCAGCGATAACCTCCAATGGGAGCAGTTCTTC. Encoded protein: CAISDNLQWEQFF.

The chain carries TRBV20-1 and TRBJ1-5; the D gene is possibly TRBD1 (6 bases). The germline gives CDR1 DFQATT, CDR2 SNEGSKA (reference sequence). V lost 3 bases to trimming and J lost 2 bases, with 14 bases between them. The CDR3 consists of 15 residues. CDR3 residues: CSARPRAGGNQPQHF. CDR3 nucleotides: TGCAGTGCTAGGCCTAGGGCAGGGGGCAATCAGCCCCAGCATTTT.

This clonotype turned up a few times. The genes are TRBV10-3 and TRBJ2-5, with D possibly being TRBD2 (5 bases). The CDR3 is 11 residues long. Germline V gene sequence: CDR1 ENHRY, CDR2 SYGVKD. V was shortened by 6 bases and J by 9 bases, with 11 bases between the two germline ends. Here the CDR3 DNA reads TGTGCCATCAGGGATGCGGAGGCCCAGTACTTC. This encodes CAIRDAEAQYF.

The CDR3 sequence is CASSLNPPTTQYF. In nucleotides, the CDR3 is TGTGCCAGCAGCTTGAACCCTCCGACAACCCAGTACTTC. The V gene is TRBV5-6, the J gene TRBJ2-5; D gene ambiguous. CDR3 length equals 13 residues. Germline V lookup: CDR1 SGHDT, CDR2 YYEEEE. V lost 1 base and J lost 8, with 12 bases in between.

This clonotype was found a few times. The V gene is TRBV10-3, the J gene TRBJ2-6, with 7 bases fitting TRBD1. Germline lookup yields CDR1 ENHRY and CDR2 SYGVKD. CDR3 length equals 17 residues. V was clipped by 9 bases and J by 0 bases; unmatched bases: 11. Here the CDR3 reads CAISRDSLYSGANVLTF. DNA for the CDR3: TGTGCCATTTCCCGGGACAGTCTTTACTCTGGGGCCAACGTCCTGACTTTC.